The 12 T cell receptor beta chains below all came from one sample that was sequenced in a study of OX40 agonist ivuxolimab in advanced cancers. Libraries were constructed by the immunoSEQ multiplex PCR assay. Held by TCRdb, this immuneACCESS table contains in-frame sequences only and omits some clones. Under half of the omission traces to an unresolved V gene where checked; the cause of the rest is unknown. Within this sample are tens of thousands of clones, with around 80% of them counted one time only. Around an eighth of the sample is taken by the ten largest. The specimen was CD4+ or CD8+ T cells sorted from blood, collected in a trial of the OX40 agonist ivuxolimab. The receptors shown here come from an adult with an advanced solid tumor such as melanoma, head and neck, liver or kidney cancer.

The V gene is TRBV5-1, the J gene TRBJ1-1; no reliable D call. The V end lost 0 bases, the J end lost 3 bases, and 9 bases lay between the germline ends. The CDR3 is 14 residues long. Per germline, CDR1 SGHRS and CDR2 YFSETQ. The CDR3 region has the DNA TGCGCCAGCAGCTTGGTTGAAAGATACACTGAAGCTTTCTTT. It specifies CASSLVERYTEAFF.

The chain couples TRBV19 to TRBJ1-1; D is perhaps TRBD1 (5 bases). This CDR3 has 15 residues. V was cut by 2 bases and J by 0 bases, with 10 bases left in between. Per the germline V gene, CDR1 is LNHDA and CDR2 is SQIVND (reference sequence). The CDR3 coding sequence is TGTGCCAGTAGTATACAGGGAGTGGTGAACACTGAAGCTTTCTTT. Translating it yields CASSIQGVVNTEAFF.

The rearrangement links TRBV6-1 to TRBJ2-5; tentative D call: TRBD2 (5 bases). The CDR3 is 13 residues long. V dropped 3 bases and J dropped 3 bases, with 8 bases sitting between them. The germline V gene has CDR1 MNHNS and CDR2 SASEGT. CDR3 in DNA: TGTGCCAGCAGTGATGGACTGGAAGAGACCCAGTACTTC. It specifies CASSDGLEETQYF.

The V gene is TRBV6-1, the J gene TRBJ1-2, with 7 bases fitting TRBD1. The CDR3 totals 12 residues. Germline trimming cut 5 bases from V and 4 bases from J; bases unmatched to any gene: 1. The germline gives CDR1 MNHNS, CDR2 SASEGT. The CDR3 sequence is CASSRQGYGYTF. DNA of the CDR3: TGTGCCAGCAGTCGACAGGGCTATGGCTACACCTTC.

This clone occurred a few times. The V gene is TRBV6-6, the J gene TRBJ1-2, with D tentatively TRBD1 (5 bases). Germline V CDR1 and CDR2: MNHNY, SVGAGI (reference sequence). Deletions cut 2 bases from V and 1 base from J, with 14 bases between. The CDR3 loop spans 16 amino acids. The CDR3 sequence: CASSYHPREGNYGYTF. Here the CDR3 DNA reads TGTGCCAGCAGTTACCACCCCAGGGAGGGTAACTATGGCTACACCTTC.

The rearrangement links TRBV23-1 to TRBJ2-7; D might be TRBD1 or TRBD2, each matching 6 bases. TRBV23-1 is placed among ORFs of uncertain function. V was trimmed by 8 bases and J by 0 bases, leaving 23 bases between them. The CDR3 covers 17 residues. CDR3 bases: TGCGCCAGCCTTCCTCGTCTGGCGGGACACCTCTCCTACGAGCAGTACTTC. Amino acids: CASLPRLAGHLSYEQYF.

Here the CDR3 DNA reads TGTGCCACCTCTAACTCGGGCCGGGAGACCCAGTACTTC. As protein: CATSNSGRETQYF. The gene calls are TRBV28 and TRBJ2-5, with no clear D. Germline V gives CDR1 MDHEN, CDR2 SYDVKM. The CDR3 has 13 amino acids. The V and J ends lost 10 bases and 5 bases respectively, with 17 bases between them.

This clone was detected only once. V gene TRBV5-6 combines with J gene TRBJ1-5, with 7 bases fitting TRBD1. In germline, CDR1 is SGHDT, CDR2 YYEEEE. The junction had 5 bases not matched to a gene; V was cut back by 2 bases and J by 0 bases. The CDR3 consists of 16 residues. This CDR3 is CASSLSGTDSNQPQHF. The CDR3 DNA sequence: TGTGCCAGCAGCTTATCCGGGACAGATAGCAATCAGCCCCAGCATTTT.

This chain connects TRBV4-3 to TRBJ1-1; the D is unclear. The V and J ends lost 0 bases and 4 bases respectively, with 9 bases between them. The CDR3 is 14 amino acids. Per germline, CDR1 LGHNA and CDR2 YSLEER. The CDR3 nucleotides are TGCGCCAGCAGCCAAGAAAAGGGAGGCACTGAAGCTTTCTTT. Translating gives CASSQEKGGTEAFF.

CDR3 DNA sequence: TGTGCCAGCAGCTTGGAGGACGCACGGAACACTGAAGCTTTCTTT. Its protein product is CASSLEDARNTEAFF. The chain recombines TRBV5-8 with TRBJ1-1; the D is unclear. CDR1 is SGHTS, CDR2 YDEGEE, per germline. The CDR3 consists of 15 residues. Trimming stripped 0 bases from V and 1 base from J, with 10 bases between.

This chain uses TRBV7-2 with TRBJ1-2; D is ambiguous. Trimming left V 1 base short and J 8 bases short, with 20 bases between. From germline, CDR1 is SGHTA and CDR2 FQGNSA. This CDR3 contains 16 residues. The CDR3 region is CASSLGPSQLPQGYTF. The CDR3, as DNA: TGTGCCAGCAGCTTAGGGCCCTCCCAACTACCCCAGGGCTACACCTTC.

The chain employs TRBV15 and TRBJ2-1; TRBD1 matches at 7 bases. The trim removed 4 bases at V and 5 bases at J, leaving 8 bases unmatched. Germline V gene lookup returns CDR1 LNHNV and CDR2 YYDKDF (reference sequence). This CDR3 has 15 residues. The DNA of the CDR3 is TGTGCCACCAGCAAGACAGGGTTGGGAGACAATGAGCAGTTCTTC. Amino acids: CATSKTGLGDNEQFF.